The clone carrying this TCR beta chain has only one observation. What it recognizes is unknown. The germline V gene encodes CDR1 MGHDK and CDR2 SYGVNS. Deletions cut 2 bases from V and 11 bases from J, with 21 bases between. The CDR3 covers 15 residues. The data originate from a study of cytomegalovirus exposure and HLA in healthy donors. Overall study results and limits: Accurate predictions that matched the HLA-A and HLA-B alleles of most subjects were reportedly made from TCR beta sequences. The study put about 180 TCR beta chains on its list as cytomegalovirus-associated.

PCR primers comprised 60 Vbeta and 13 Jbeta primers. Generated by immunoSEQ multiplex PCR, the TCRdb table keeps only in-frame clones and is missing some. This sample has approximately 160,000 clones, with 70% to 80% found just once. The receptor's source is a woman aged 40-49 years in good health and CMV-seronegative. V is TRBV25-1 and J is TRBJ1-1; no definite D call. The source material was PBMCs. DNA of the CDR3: TGTGCCAGCAGTGAAGCAACGGAGGGCTCGACGGAGGCTTTCTTT. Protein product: CASSEATEGSTEAFF.